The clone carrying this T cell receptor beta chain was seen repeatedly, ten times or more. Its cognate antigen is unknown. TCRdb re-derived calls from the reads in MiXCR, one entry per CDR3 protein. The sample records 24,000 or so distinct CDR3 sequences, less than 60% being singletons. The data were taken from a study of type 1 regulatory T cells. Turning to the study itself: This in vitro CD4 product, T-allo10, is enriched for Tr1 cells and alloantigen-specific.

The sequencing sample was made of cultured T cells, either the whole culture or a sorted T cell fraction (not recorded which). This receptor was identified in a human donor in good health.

The CDR3 spells CASSGEFTGELFF. The CDR3 DNA follows: TGCGCCAGCTCTGGGGAGTTCACCGGGGAGCTGTTTTTT. The chain is built from TRBV10-2 and TRBJ2-2; tentative D call: TRBD2 (5 bases). There are 13 residues in the CDR3. Germline V lookup: CDR1 WSHSY, CDR2 SAAADI. V was trimmed by 8 bases and J by 4 bases, leaving 11 bases between them.